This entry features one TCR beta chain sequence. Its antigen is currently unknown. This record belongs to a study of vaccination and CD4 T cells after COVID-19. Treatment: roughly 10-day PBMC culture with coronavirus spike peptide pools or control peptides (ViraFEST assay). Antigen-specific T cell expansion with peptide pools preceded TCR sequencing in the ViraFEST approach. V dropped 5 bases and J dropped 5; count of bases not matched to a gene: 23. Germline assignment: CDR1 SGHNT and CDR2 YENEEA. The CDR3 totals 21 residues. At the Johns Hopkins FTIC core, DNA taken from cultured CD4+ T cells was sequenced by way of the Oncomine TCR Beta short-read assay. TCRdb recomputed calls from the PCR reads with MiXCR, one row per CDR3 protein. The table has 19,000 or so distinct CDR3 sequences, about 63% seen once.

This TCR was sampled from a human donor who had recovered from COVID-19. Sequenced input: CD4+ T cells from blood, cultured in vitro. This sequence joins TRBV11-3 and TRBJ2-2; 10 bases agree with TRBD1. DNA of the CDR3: TGTGCCAGCAGCCTAACTTTAACAACCCCAGCCGGGACAGGGGAAACCGGGGAGCTGTTTTTT. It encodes CASSLTLTTPAGTGETGELFF.